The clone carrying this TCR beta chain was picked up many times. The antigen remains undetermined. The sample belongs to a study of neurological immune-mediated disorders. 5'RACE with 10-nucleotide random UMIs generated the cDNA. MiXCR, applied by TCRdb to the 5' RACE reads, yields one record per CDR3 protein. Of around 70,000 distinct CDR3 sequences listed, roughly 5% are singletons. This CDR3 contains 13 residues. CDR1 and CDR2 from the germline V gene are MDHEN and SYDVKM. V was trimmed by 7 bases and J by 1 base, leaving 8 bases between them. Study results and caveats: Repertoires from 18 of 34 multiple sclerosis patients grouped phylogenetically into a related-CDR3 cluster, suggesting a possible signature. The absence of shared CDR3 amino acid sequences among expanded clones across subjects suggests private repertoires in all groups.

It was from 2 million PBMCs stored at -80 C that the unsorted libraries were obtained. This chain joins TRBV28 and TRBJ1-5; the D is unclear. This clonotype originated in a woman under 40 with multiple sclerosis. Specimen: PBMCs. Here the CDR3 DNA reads TGTGCCAGCACCTTCCAGAGCAATCAGCCCCAGCATTTT. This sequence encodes CASTFQSNQPQHF.